This T cell receptor beta chain is drawn from a study of memory CD4+ T cells and cytomegalovirus serostatus. Across the whole study: Donors were healthy Belgian adults, fewer than ten CMV seropositive and about two dozen seronegative. Broader study findings: Each of 65 to 70 CMV-associated TCRbeta sequences occurred in one to five individuals.

Single viable CD3+CD4+CD8-CD45RO+ cells were sorted as the memory CD4+ T cells. Total CD4+ T cells were enriched by CD4 positive selection. In the study's own analysis: After removing out-of-frame reads, approximately 2.2 million distinct TCRbeta sequences remained. Data came from immunoSEQ multiplex PCR; TCRdb stores just in-frame clones and leaves some out. V and J calls and clone size are as listed in that table; D and trimming were resolved from the DNA. Among over 35,000 clones, around 79% were seen once, and the ten largest hold 0.6% to 0.9%. CDR3 length equals 14 residues. V was pared by 1 base and J by 4 bases, with 10 bases between. Looked up from germline, CDR1 is MNHNS and CDR2 is SASEGT. As to this clone: What it binds is not known.

Input material: memory CD4+ T cells from blood. The V gene is TRBV6-1, the J gene TRBJ1-2; D is perhaps TRBD1 (5 bases). This TCR derives from an adult in good health and CMV-seronegative. The CDR3 here is CASSEGDAGYGYTF. The CDR3 bases are TGTGCCAGCAGTGAAGGGGACGCCGGCTATGGCTACACCTTC.